The subject of this entry is one TCR beta chain. Measured with immunoSEQ multiplex PCR; TCRdb has only the in-frame clones, and not every one. The repertoire holds some 220,000 clones, with 80% as singletons. CDR3 size: 15 residues. Germline-derived CDR1 and CDR2 are MNHEY and SMNVEV (reference sequence). Trimming removed 9 bases from V and 4 bases from J; junction bases left unmatched: 10. This entry is derived from a study of blood T cell repertoires in COVID-19. The sequence was obtained from a human donor in a cohort sampled during active COVID-19. The V and J genes are TRBV27 and TRBJ2-1; the match to TRBD2 covers 9 bases. The specimen sequenced was peripheral blood. In DNA, the CDR3 is TGTGCCAGTCTTGCGGGGCGGGAGGGATACAATGAGCAGTTCTTC. Encoded protein: CASLAGREGYNEQFF.